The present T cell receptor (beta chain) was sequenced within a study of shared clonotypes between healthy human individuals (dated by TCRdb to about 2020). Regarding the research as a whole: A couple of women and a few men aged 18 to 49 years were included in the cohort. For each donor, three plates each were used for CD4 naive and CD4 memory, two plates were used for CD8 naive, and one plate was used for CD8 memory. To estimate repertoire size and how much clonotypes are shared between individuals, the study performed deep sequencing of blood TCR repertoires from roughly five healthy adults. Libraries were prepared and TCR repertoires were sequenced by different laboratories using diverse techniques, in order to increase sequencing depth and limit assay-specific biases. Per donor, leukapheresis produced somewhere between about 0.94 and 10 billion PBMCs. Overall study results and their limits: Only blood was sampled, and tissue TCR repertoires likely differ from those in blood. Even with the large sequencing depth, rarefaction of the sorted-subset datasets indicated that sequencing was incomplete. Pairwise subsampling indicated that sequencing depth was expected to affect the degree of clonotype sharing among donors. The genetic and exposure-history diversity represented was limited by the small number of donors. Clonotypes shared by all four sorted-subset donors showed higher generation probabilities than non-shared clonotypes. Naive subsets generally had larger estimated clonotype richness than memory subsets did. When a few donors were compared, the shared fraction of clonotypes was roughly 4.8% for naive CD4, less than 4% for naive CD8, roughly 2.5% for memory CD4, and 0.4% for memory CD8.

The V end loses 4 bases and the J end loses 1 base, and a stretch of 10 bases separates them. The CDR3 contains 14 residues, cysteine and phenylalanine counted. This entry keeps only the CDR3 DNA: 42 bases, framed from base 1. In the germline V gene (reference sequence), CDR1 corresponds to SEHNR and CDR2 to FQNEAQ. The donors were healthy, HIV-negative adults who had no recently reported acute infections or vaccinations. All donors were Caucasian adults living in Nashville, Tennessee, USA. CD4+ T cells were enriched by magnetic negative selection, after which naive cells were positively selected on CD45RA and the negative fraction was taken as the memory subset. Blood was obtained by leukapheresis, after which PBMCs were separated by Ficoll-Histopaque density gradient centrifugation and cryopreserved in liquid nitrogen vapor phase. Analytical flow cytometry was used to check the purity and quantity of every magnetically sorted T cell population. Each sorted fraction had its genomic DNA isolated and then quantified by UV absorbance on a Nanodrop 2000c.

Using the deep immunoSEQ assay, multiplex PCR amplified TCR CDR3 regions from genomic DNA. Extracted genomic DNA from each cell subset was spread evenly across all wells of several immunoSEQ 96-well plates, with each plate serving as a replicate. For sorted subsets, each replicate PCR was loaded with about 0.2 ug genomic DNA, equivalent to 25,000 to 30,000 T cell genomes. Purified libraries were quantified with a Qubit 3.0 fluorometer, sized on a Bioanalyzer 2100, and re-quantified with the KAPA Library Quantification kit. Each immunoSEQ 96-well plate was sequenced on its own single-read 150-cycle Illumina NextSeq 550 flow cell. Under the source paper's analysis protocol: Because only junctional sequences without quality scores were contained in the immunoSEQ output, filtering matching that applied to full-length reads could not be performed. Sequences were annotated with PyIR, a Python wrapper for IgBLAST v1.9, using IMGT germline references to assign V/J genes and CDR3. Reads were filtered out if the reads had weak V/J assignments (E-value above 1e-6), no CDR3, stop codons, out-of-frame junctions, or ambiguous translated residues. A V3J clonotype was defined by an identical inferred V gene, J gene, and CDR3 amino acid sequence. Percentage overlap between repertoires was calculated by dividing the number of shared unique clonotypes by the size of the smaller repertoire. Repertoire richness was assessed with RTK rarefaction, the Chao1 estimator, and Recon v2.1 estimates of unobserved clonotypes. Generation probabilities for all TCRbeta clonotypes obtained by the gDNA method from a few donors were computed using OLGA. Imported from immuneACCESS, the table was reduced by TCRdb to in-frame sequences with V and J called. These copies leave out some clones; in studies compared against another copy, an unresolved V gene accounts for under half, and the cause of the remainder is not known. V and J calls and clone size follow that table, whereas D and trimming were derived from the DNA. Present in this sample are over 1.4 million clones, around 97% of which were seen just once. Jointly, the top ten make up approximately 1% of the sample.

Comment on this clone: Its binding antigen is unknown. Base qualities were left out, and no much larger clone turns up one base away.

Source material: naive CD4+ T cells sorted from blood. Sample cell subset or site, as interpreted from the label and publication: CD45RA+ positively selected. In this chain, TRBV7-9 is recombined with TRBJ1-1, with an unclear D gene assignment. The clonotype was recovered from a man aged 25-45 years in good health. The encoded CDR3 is CASSSSGRNTEAFF. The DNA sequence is TGTGCCAGCAGCTCGTCGGGGAGGAACACTGAAGCTTTCTTT.